This section outlines one TCR beta chain sequence together with its context. This record belongs to a study of blood T cell repertoires in COVID-19. TCRdb's table, derived via immunoSEQ multiplex PCR, lists solely in-frame clones and lacks some. Seen here are approximately 500,000 clones, roughly 88% observed once, and the top ten hold 3% to 4%. This clonotype was obtained from a human donor in a cohort sampled during active COVID-19. Sequenced sample: peripheral blood.

The CDR3 is CASSPTRDRADYGYTF. In DNA, the CDR3 is TGTGCCAGCAGCCCAACTAGGGACAGGGCTGACTATGGCTACACCTTC. The V and J genes are TRBV7-2 and TRBJ1-2; TRBD1 matches at 9 bases. This CDR3 comprises 16 residues. The junction had 10 bases not matched to a gene; V was cut back by 5 bases and J by 3 bases. Germline CDR1 is SGHTA and CDR2 is FQGNSA.